Listed here are 4 T cell receptor beta chains from one sample, sequenced in a study of OX40 agonist ivuxolimab in advanced cancers. Profiled with immunoSEQ multiplex PCR; TCRdb holds only in-frame clones, not every one. Altogether around 20,000 clones are present, about nine tenths being singletons, with the ten largest covering more than 40%. The specimen was CD4+ or CD8+ T cells sorted from blood, collected in a trial of the OX40 agonist ivuxolimab. These receptors all stem from an adult with an advanced solid tumor such as melanoma, head and neck, liver or kidney cancer.

This clone was observed once. The V and J genes are TRBV7-2 and TRBJ2-1, with 10 bases lining up with TRBD2. Germline loops: CDR1 SGHTA, CDR2 FQGNSA. Trimming removed 3 bases from V and 6 bases from J; junction bases left unmatched: 2. CDR3 length: 14 amino acids. CDR3 DNA sequence: TGTGCCAGCAGCTTGCTAGCGGGGGTCAATGAGCAGTTCTTC. Protein product: CASSLLAGVNEQFF. Based on the CDR3 plus reference TRBV7-2 and TRBJ2-1, the full variable domain is GAGVSQSPSNKVTEKGKDVELRCDPISGHTALYWYRQSLGQGLEFLIYFQGNSAPDKSGLPSDRFSAERTGGSVSTLTIQRTQQEDSAVYLCASSLLAGVNEQFFGPGTRLTVL.

This chain connects TRBV4-3 to TRBJ1-3; D unclear. CDR3 length: 15 amino acids. Germline-derived CDR1 and CDR2 are LGHNA and YSLEER. Trimming pared 1 base from V and 0 bases from J, leaving 7 bases between. The CDR3 spells CASSQGTDSGNTIYF. The CDR3 bases are TGCGCCAGCAGCCAAGGGACGGACTCTGGAAACACCATATATTTT.

This clone was recorded only once. V gene TRBV19 combines with J gene TRBJ2-7, with TRBD2 identical over 7 bases. This CDR3 comprises 17 residues. CDR1 and CDR2 from the germline V gene are LNHDA and SQIVND (reference sequence). With V trimmed by 3 bases and J by 4 bases, 15 bases remained unmatched. The CDR3: CASSIDRAGSPEYEQYF. DNA of the CDR3: TGTGCCAGTAGTATCGACCGAGCGGGGTCCCCTGAATACGAGCAGTACTTC.

Concerning this clone: The junction differs from germline at one of its ends, possibly a read error. The chain couples TRBV2 to TRBJ2-7; D not certain. The CDR3 contains 8 residues. Per the germline V gene, CDR1 is SNHLY and CDR2 is FYNNEI. The DNA of the CDR3 is TGTGCCAGCGGTGAGCAGTACTTC. Translating it yields CASGEQYF.